The following is a T cell receptor beta chain sequence with its context. The data originate from a study of blood T cell repertoires in COVID-19. CDR1 is MNHEY, CDR2 SVGAGI, per germline. The CDR3 runs 15 residues. The V and J ends lost 2 bases and 2 bases, in that order; junction bases with no gene match: 4. In the original analysis: Nucleated cell counts were estimated from reference gene primer amplification. The method was immunoSEQ multiplex PCR; TCRdb's version includes in-frame clones alone and lacks a portion of them. Clone size and the V and J calls come from that table; the DNA yielded D and trimming. This sample yields around 97,000 clones, of which approximately 89% are seen a single time; roughly 17% belongs to the top ten.

This TCR came from an elderly woman in a cohort sampled during active COVID-19. The chain couples TRBV6-5 to TRBJ2-7; 9 bases line up with TRBD2. Sequenced: peripheral blood. The CDR3 region is CASSYALAGPYEQYF. CDR3 coding DNA: TGTGCCAGCAGTTACGCGCTAGCGGGGCCCTACGAGCAGTACTTC.